Sequencing of this TCR beta chain was carried out in a study of T-cell reconstitution after alpha-beta-depleted transplantation in children. This clonotype was observed at least ten times. Using unique molecular identifiers, the investigators prepared the TCRbeta library. MiXCR, run by TCRdb on the PCR reads, gives a single entry per CDR3 protein. Here the sample spans roughly 200,000 distinct CDR3 sequences, 14% to 15% being singletons. This CDR3 contains 15 residues. Germline V gene sequence: CDR1 SEHNR, CDR2 FQNEAQ (reference sequence). The V gene lost 5 bases and the J gene lost 2 bases, with 13 bases spanning the gap.

The origin of this receptor is a human donor who donated a stem cell graft to a child with acute lymphoblastic leukemia. V and J are TRBV7-9 and TRBJ1-3, with a tentative D call TRBD1 (6 bases). Material: PBMCs from the stem cell graft donor, obtained from the stem cell graft. The CDR3 here is CASSTPGQPGNTIYF. Here the CDR3 DNA reads TGTGCCAGCAGCACACCGGGACAACCTGGAAACACCATATATTTT.